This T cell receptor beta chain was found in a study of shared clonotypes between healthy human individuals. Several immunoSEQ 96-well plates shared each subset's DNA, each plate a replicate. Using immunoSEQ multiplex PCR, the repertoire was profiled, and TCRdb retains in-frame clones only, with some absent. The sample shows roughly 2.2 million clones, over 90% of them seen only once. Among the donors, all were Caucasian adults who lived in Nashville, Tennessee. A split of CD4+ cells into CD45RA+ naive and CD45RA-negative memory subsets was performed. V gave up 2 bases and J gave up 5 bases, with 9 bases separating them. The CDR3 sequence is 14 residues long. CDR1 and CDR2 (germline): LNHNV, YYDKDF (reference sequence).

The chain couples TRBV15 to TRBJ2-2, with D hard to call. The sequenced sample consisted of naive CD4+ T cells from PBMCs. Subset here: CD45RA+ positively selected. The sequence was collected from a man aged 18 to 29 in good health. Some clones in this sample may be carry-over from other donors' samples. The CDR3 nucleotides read TGTGCCACCAGCAGACCGGACGGAACCGGGGAGCTGTTTTTT. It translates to CATSRPDGTGELFF.